The 15 T cell receptor beta chains below were found in one sample sequenced in a study of graft-versus-host responses after intestinal transplantation. Profiled with immunoSEQ multiplex PCR; TCRdb holds only in-frame clones, not every one. This sample has about 97,000 clones, with more than 80% found just once. The sequences come from PBMCs, collected around 68 weeks after intestinal transplant. The receptors derive from a human patient who received an intestinal transplant, so some T cells may come from the graft donor.

This CDR3 reads CASSSPSGQFF. The CDR3 DNA sequence: TGTGCCAGTAGTTCGCCTAGTGGGCAGTTCTTC. This chain links TRBV19 with TRBJ2-1; D call uncertain. Germline V lookup: CDR1 LNHDA, CDR2 SQIVND (reference sequence). This CDR3 contains 11 residues. V dropped 5 bases and J dropped 12 bases, with 11 bases sitting between them.

V is TRBV27 and J is TRBJ1-5; no clear D. In germline, CDR1 is MNHEY, CDR2 SMNVEV (reference sequence). The CDR3 loop spans 15 amino acids. Trimming removed 11 bases at V and 0 bases at J, with 17 bases between. The CDR3 here is CACKYDGYSNQPQHF. The CDR3 DNA is TGTGCCTGCAAGTACGACGGCTATAGCAATCAGCCCCAGCATTTT.

This clone was recorded many times. The genes are TRBV6-4 and TRBJ2-2, with 13 bases fitting TRBD2. This CDR3 is built from 17 residues. Losses at the gene ends were 4 bases for V and 7 bases for J; bases not matched to a gene: 9. From germline, CDR1 is MRHNA and CDR2 SNTAGT. In DNA form, the CDR3 reads TGTGCCAGCAGTGCGACTAGCGGGGGGCCCTCCGGCGGGGAGCTGTTTTTT. Its protein is CASSATSGGPSGGELFF.

The genes are TRBV19 and TRBJ1-5; no definite D call. This CDR3 is 14 amino acids long. Germline V CDR1 and CDR2: LNHDA, SQIVND (reference sequence). The V gene lost 7 bases and the J gene lost 2 bases, with 12 bases spanning the gap. The CDR3 reads CASTNTGGNQPQHF. The CDR3 region has the DNA TGTGCCAGTACCAACACTGGGGGCAATCAGCCCCAGCATTTT.

This rearrangement joins TRBV10-3 to TRBJ2-1, with TRBD2 matching 8 bases. Germline V CDR1 and CDR2: ENHRY, SYGVKD. This CDR3 is built from 16 residues. V dropped 0 bases and J dropped 7; count of bases not matched to a gene: 8. As DNA, the CDR3 is TGTGCCATCAGTGAGTCAGCTGGCGGGGGGCAGAATGAGCAGTTCTTC. It specifies CAISESAGGGQNEQFF.

The gene calls are TRBV7-8 and TRBJ1-2, with TRBD1 as a possible D gene (5 bases). Trimming took 5 bases from V and 8 from J, leaving 15 bases between them. Germline loops: CDR1 SGHVS, CDR2 FQNEAQ. This CDR3 contains 13 residues. The CDR3 loop reads CASSPGGGKGYTF. In DNA, the CDR3 is TGTGCCAGCAGCCCTGGGGGAGGGAAAGGCTACACCTTC.

This clone was recorded once. Mismatch with germline at one junction end may stem from a read error. This sequence joins TRBV6-1 and TRBJ2-1, with TRBD2 matching 7 bases. This CDR3 comprises 15 residues. The germline gives CDR1 MNHNS, CDR2 SASEGT. The CDR3 is CASDPRGITSNERFF. In DNA, the CDR3 is TGTGCCAGCGATCCGCGGGGGATTACCTCCAATGAGCGGTTCTTC.

This chain connects TRBV19 to TRBJ2-5; D might be TRBD1 (6 bases). The V and J ends lost 4 bases and 2 bases respectively, with 8 bases between them. CDR1 is LNHDA and CDR2 is SQIVND in the germline V gene (reference sequence). The CDR3 sequence is 13 residues long. The CDR3 loop is CASSKDRQETQYF. The CDR3 DNA reads TGTGCCAGTAGTAAGGACAGACAAGAGACCCAGTACTTC.

The gene calls are TRBV10-3 and TRBJ1-5; D may be TRBD1 (5 bases). Looked up from germline, CDR1 is ENHRY and CDR2 is SYGVKD. V lost 0 bases, J lost 7 bases, and 10 bases lay in between. The CDR3 contains 14 residues. DNA of the CDR3: TGTGCCATCAGTGAGTCGCTCAGGGCGCAGCCCCAGCATTTT. Encoded protein: CAISESLRAQPQHF.

CDR3 amino acids: CASRRGKLNYGYTF. The CDR3 DNA reads TGTGCCAGTAGAAGGGGAAAACTAAACTATGGCTACACCTTC. The V call is TRBV19, the J call TRBJ1-2; perhaps TRBD1 as D (5 bases). The CDR3 spans 14 residues. V lost 6 bases to trimming and J lost 2 bases, with 13 bases between them. In germline, CDR1 is LNHDA, CDR2 SQIVND (reference sequence).

The gene calls are TRBV6-1 and TRBJ1-1; D uncertain. The CDR3 contains 15 residues. Germline V lookup: CDR1 MNHNS, CDR2 SASEGT. V was cut by 3 bases and J by 1 base, with 12 bases left in between. This CDR3 is CASSELVLPNTEAFF. The DNA of the CDR3 is TGTGCCAGCAGTGAGTTGGTTCTGCCGAACACTGAAGCTTTCTTT.

This clone occurred a few times. The genes are TRBV10-3 and TRBJ1-6, with 9 bases matching TRBD1. The trim removed 4 bases at V and 3 bases at J, leaving 4 bases unmatched. The germline gives CDR1 ENHRY, CDR2 SYGVKD. This CDR3 contains 16 residues. The CDR3 region has the DNA TGTGCCATCAGTGGGGACAGGGTTGGCTATAATTCACCCCTCCACTTT. Protein product: CAISGDRVGYNSPLHF.

J is TRBJ1-5 and V is TRBV6-6; no definite D call. V dropped 8 bases and J dropped 3 bases, with 8 bases sitting between them. The CDR3 is 12 residues long. Germline CDR1 and CDR2: MNHNY and SVGAGI (reference sequence). The CDR3 region is CASERDNQPQHF. The CDR3 bases are TGTGCCAGCGAGAGGGACAATCAGCCCCAGCATTTT.

This clone was picked up one time. The rearrangement uses TRBV7-9 and TRBJ1-2; D remains ambiguous. The CDR3 is 13 residues long. V gave up 5 bases and J gave up 2 bases, with 9 bases separating them. CDR1 is SEHNR, CDR2 FQNEAQ, per germline (reference sequence). The CDR3, as DNA: TGTGCCAGCAGCCTCCAGGCCAACTATGGCTACACCTTC. Translated, it gives CASSLQANYGYTF. The full variable domain, its missing parts supplied by reference TRBV7-9 and TRBJ1-2, is DTGVSQNPRHKITKRGQNVTFRCDPISEHNRLYWYRQTLGQGPEFLTYFQNEAQLEKSRLLSDRFSAERPKGSFSTLEIQRTEQGDSAMYLCASSLQANYGYTFGSGTRLTVV.

The rearrangement joins TRBV5-4 to TRBJ2-1; D remains unclear. The germline gives CDR1 SGHNT, CDR2 YYREEE (reference sequence). This CDR3 comprises 15 residues. The ends were cut back, 2 bases at V and 0 bases at J, with 9 bases in the middle. The CDR3 is CASSFGLGSYNEQFF. The DNA for the CDR3 is TGTGCCAGCAGCTTCGGGCTCGGCTCCTACAATGAGCAGTTCTTC. The full variable domain, completed using reference TRBV5-4 and TRBJ2-1, is ETGVTQSPTHLIKTRGQQVTLRCSSQSGHNTVSWYQQALGQGPQFIFQYYREEENGRGNFPPRFSGLQFPNYSSELNVNALELDDSALYLCASSFGLGSYNEQFFGPGTRLTVL.